Listed below are T cell receptor beta chains from one sample, sequenced in a study of T cell repertoires in cytomegalovirus infection. Each CDR3 protein is one row after TCRdb ran MiXCR on the reads. The repertoire has about 190,000 distinct CDR3 sequences, roughly 9.8% of them found once; the top ten carry 4.6%. Specimen: PBMCs. Source of these receptors: a human donor in good health (CMV status not recorded). Some clones in this sample may be carry-over from other donors' samples. Each CDR3 is given with its conserved first and last residue. The D gene is left open where the match is weak. Only some rows state a clone size, as once, few, many or a class for expanded clones.

. TRBJ2-1 TRBV11-2 many TGTGCCAGCAGCCTAACGCTGATCTTCGATGAGCAGTTCTTC CASSLTLIFDEQFF
TRBD1 TRBJ1-3 TRBV12-3/TRBV12-4 many TGTGCCAGCAGGTCACAGGGGACCACTGGAAACACCATATATTTT CASRSQGTTGNTIYF
TRBD1 TRBJ2-5 TRBV7-2 many TGTGCCAGCAGCTTAGCGACCGGGACAGGTGTTCTTGAGACCCAGTACTTC CASSLATGTGVLETQYF
TRBD1 TRBJ1-1 TRBV7-9 many TGTGCCAGCAGACCCGGAGGGGGCCGAGGTGAAGCTTTCTTT CASRPGGGRGEAFF
. TRBJ2-5 TRBV20-1 few TGCAGTGCTAGAGACGATACAGAGCTCAAGGAGACCCAGTACTTC CSARDDTELKETQYF
. TRBJ2-7 TRBV7-3 many TGTGCCAGCAGCCCCGGGGGATCCTACGAGCAGTACTTC CASSPGGSYEQYF
TRBD1 TRBJ2-2 TRBV7-2 many TGTGCCAGCAGCCCAGGGGGCGTGAACACCGGGGAGCTGTTTTTT CASSPGGVNTGELFF
. TRBJ1-1 TRBV7-2 many TGTGCCAGCAGCTTACAGGGTTGGGTGGACACTGAAGCTTTCTTT CASSLQGWVDTEAFF
TRBD1 TRBJ2-2 TRBV19 many TGTGCCAGTAGGGGGACAGGGATCGCCGGGGAGCTGTTTTTT CASRGTGIAGELFF
TRBD2 TRBJ2-1 TRBV28 many TGTGCCAGCACATTCGCGGGGAGGGGCAATGAGCAGTTCTTC CASTFAGRGNEQFF
TRBD1 TRBJ1-1 TRBV12-5 many TGTGCTAGTGTCCCCACGGGACAGGGGGGAGGTACTGAAGCTTTCTTT CASVPTGQGGGTEAFF
TRBD1 TRBJ1-2 TRBV19 . TGTGCCAGTAGTATCGGGGGACAGGGAAGCGGCTACACCTTC CASSIGGQGSGYTF
TRBD2 TRBJ2-1 TRBV28 . TGTGCCAGCGGCGGGGGATGGAATGAGCAGTTCTTC CASGGGWNEQFF
. TRBJ1-5 TRBV7-4 . TGTGCCAGCAGTTTGATGGGGGTTAGCAATCAGCCCCAGCATTTT CASSLMGVSNQPQHF
TRBD2 TRBJ2-7 TRBV5-5 . TGTGCCAGCACCCACCGCATAGCGGGAGTCTACGAGCAGTACTTC CASTHRIAGVYEQYF
. TRBJ2-7 TRBV27 many TGTGCCAGCAGTTTATCGCTCAGCTCCTACGAGCAGTACTTC CASSLSLSSYEQYF
TRBD1 TRBJ2-7 TRBV28 . TGTGCCAGCAGTTCGATGGGGACAGGGGGCGCGGGGCAGTACTTC CASSSMGTGGAGQYF